This paragraph covers one T cell receptor beta chain sequence. This sample was included in a study of blood T cell repertoires in COVID-19. Whole-study context: The study drew acute and convalescent COVID-19 samples from the United States, Italy and Spain. T cells, B-cell-depleted T cells, or PBMCs provided the cDNA or gDNA that served as material.

Between the trimmed V and J ends, which lost 2 bases and 1 base, there was a span of 5 bases. The CDR3 totals 13 residues. Germline loops: CDR1 SGHDN, CDR2 FVKESK. Original analysis: Amplified reference gene primers provided the basis for estimating nucleated cell counts. The table came from immunoSEQ multiplex PCR; TCRdb's copy has only in-frame clones and leaves some out. That table supplies the V and J calls and clone size; D and trimming were determined from the DNA. The data contain about 39,000 clones, more than 70% of them singletons. Sequenced sample: peripheral blood. The receptor was isolated from a man in his 60s with acute or convalescent COVID-19. V usage is TRBV14 and J usage is TRBJ1-2, with no clear D. CDR3 sequence reads: CASSQNLNYGYTF. CDR3 bases: TGTGCCAGCAGCCAAAATCTTAACTATGGCTACACCTTC.